This passage covers 15 T cell receptor beta chains from one sample sequenced in a study of Ad26.COV2.S vaccination and SARS-CoV-2 variants. Only in-frame clones appear in the TCRdb table, and some are missing; sequencing was by immunoSEQ multiplex PCR. This repertoire shows over 90,000 clones, around 81% found once; its top ten account for approximately 15%. The sequencing used peripheral blood, collected after recovery from COVID-19. The receptors were sampled from a human donor who had recovered from COVID-19.

The chain couples TRBV19 to TRBJ2-3, with a weak D call TRBD2 (5 bases). The V gene lost 3 bases and the J gene lost 0 bases, with 7 bases spanning the gap. Germline V gene lookup returns CDR1 LNHDA and CDR2 SQIVND (reference sequence). CDR3 size: 14 residues. The CDR3 loop reads CASSISGSTDTQYF. For the CDR3, the DNA is TGTGCCAGTAGTATCTCGGGGAGCACAGATACGCAGTATTTT.

V is TRBV6-6 and J is TRBJ2-3; D assignment may be TRBD1 or TRBD2 (5 bases each). Germline V CDR1 and CDR2: MNHNY, SVGAGI (reference sequence). V gave up 5 bases and J gave up 5 bases, with 23 bases separating them. This CDR3 has 17 amino acids. The CDR3 DNA reads TGTGCCAGCAGTCACATCCGGGACCCGTATTGGGTAGATACGCAGTATTTT. Translation: CASSHIRDPYWVDTQYF.

This clone was counted ten times or more. The chain employs TRBV7-3 and TRBJ1-3, with 8 bases matching TRBD1. Germline values: CDR1 SGHTA, CDR2 FQGTGA. V lost 5 bases, J lost 8 bases, and 5 bases stayed unmatched. CDR3 size: 13 residues. The CDR3 sequence: CASSRTGKHTIYF. As DNA, the CDR3 is TGTGCCAGCAGCAGGACAGGGAAACACACCATATATTTT.

This clone has more than one count but fewer than ten. The V and J genes are TRBV6-6 and TRBJ2-6; no clear D. The CDR3 contains 14 residues. Germline V CDR1 and CDR2: MNHNY, SVGAGI (reference sequence). Trimming removed 7 bases at V and 0 bases at J, with 7 bases between. The CDR3 protein is CASTLPSGANVLTF. The CDR3 DNA follows: TGTGCCAGCACCCTCCCCTCTGGGGCCAACGTCCTGACTTTC.

Comment on this clone: Other DNA sequences in the sample encode the same CDR3. The V and J genes are TRBV7-9 and TRBJ2-3, with TRBD2 matching over 10 bases. The length of the CDR3 is 17 residues. Germline values: CDR1 SEHNR, CDR2 FQNEAQ (reference sequence). V shed 0 bases and J 2 bases; nucleotides not matched to a gene: 5. The CDR3 loop is CASSLALAGSSTDTQYF. CDR3 sequence (DNA): TGTGCCAGCAGCTTAGCACTAGCGGGGTCTTCCACAGATACGCAGTATTTT.

The CDR3 DNA reads TGCGCCAGCAGCACAAGACGACAGCTTACGAACACCGGGGAGCTGTTTTTT. Protein product: CASSTRRQLTNTGELFF. V is TRBV5-1 and J is TRBJ2-2, with D possibly being TRBD1 (5 bases). With 4 bases removed from V and 0 bases from J, the gap between germline ends came to 16 bases. The CDR3 runs to 17 residues. Germline V gene data show CDR1 as SGHRS and CDR2 as YFSETQ.

CDR3 nucleotide sequence: TGCGCCAGCAGCTTGTCCCAGGGGGCCGGCTACACCTTC. Translated: CASSLSQGAGYTF. The V call is TRBV5-1, the J call TRBJ1-2; 8 bases align to TRBD1. V dropped 1 base and J dropped 8; count of bases not matched to a gene: 4. The CDR3 loop spans 13 amino acids. CDR1 and CDR2 (germline): SGHRS, YFSETQ. Supplemented by reference TRBV5-1 and TRBJ1-2, the full variable domain reads KAGVTQTPRYLIKTRGQQVTLSCSPISGHRSVSWYQQTPGQGLQFLFEYFSETQRNKGNFPGRFSGRQFSNSRSEMNVSTLELGDSALYLCASSLSQGAGYTFGSGTRLTVV.

This chain joins TRBV25-1 and TRBJ1-1; D is undetermined. In germline, CDR1 is MGHDK, CDR2 SYGVNS. There are 14 residues in the CDR3. Trimming shortened V by 2 bases and J by 7 bases, and 14 bases separated the two germline ends. The CDR3 DNA reads as TGTGCCAGCAGTGAAGACGGGGTTTTTGGTGAAGCTTTCTTT. Encoded protein: CASSEDGVFGEAFF.

This clone was observed a few times. The V call is TRBV19, the J call TRBJ2-5; the D gene is possibly TRBD1 (6 bases). Germline V gene data show CDR1 as LNHDA and CDR2 as SQIVND (reference sequence). V dropped 6 bases and J dropped 4 bases, with 12 bases sitting between them. The CDR3 covers 13 residues. The CDR3 reads CASSQDRGETQYF. In DNA, the CDR3 is TGTGCCAGTAGCCAGGACAGAGGAGAGACCCAGTACTTC.

This clone was observed a single time. The V call is TRBV6-5, the J call TRBJ1-6, with D possibly being TRBD1 (5 bases). Germline V gene data show CDR1 as MNHEY and CDR2 as SVGAGI. With 6 bases removed from V and 6 bases from J, the gap between germline ends came to 12 bases. The CDR3 spans 14 residues. Here the CDR3 reads CASRLAGPNSPLHF. The CDR3 DNA reads as TGTGCCAGCAGGCTAGCAGGGCCTAATTCACCCCTCCACTTT.

V gene TRBV7-2 combines with J gene TRBJ2-5, with 9 bases aligning to TRBD2. Germline assignment: CDR1 SGHTA and CDR2 FQGNSA. The ends lost 2 bases at V and 5 bases at J; junction bases unmatched: 6. This CDR3 is 15 amino acids long. CDR3 amino acids: CASSLSQRGVETQYF. The CDR3 nucleotides are TGTGCCAGCAGCTTATCGCAGCGGGGGGTCGAGACCCAGTACTTC.

CDR3: CASSLGLAGGQETQYF. CDR3 in DNA: TGCGCCAGCAGCTTGGGACTAGCGGGGGGACAAGAGACCCAGTACTTC. The chain couples TRBV5-1 to TRBJ2-5; 13 nucleotides agree with TRBD2. V dropped 0 bases and J dropped 2; count of bases not matched to a gene: 1. Germline CDR1 is SGHRS and CDR2 is YFSETQ. The CDR3 is made up of 16 amino acids.

The rearrangement uses TRBV28 and TRBJ2-6; D is possibly TRBD1 (5 bases). The germline V gene encodes CDR1 MDHEN and CDR2 SYDVKM. V lost 10 bases and J 1 base, leaving 14 bases between the germline ends. There are 15 residues in the CDR3. In nucleotides, the CDR3 is TGTGCCATCCCCAGGGATGGGTCTGGGGCCAACGTCCTGACTTTC. Translated: CAIPRDGSGANVLTF.

The chain has TRBV4-2 and TRBJ1-4; perhaps TRBD1 as D (6 bases). Looked up from germline, CDR1 is LGHNA and CDR2 is YNFKEQ. Trimming stripped 1 base from V and 7 bases from J, with 13 bases between. This CDR3 spans 15 amino acids. CDR3 sequence reads: CASSQVRTEAEKLFF. CDR3 in DNA: TGTGCCAGCAGCCAAGTCCGGACAGAGGCTGAAAAACTGTTTTTT.

The chain uses TRBV12-3 or TRBV12-4 and TRBJ1-6; D not certain. The CDR3 extends over 13 amino acids. The V gene lost 3 bases and the J gene lost 9 bases, with 9 bases spanning the gap. The CDR3 DNA sequence: TGTGCCAGCAGTTTGGGGTGGGTTTCACCCCTCCACTTT. Its protein product is CASSLGWVSPLHF.